The 26 T cell receptor beta chains below come from one sample, sequenced in a study of blood T cell repertoires in COVID-19. TCRdb's table, derived via immunoSEQ multiplex PCR, lists solely in-frame clones and lacks some. Among fewer than 500,000 clones listed, 70% to 90% were seen once. Material for sequencing was peripheral blood. Receptors were obtained from a man aged 18 to 30 with COVID-19, enrolled during active disease.

The rearrangement uses TRBV10-3 and TRBJ1-2; 8 nucleotides match TRBD1. J was trimmed by 3 bases and V by 2 bases; bases with no gene match: 2. CDR3 length: 14 amino acids. Germline-derived CDR1 and CDR2 are ENHRY and SYGVKD. The CDR3 DNA sequence: TGTGCCATCAGTGAGGCAGGGGGCGACTATGGCTACACCTTC. Amino acids: CAISEAGGDYGYTF.

The chain uses TRBV10-3 and TRBJ2-5, with 10 bases identical to TRBD1. Germline CDR1 ENHRY, CDR2 SYGVKD. Trimming at V came to 9 bases and at J to 3 bases, leaving 7 bases not matched to a gene. This CDR3 comprises 14 residues. In nucleotides, the CDR3 is TGTGCCATTACGCCCGGGACAGGGGAAGAGACCCAGTACTTC. It yields the protein CAITPGTGEETQYF.

This clone was seen just once. This rearrangement joins TRBV28 to TRBJ2-3; 9 bases agree with TRBD1. CDR1 is MDHEN and CDR2 is SYDVKM in the germline V gene. The CDR3 is made up of 22 amino acids. V trimming: 4 bases; J trimming: 3 bases; junction bases outside the gene matches: 26. Here the CDR3 DNA reads TGTGCCAGCAGTTATCCGCCACTCGCCCCCGCCCCGGGACAGGGTGTAACAGATACGCAGTATTTT. The encoded protein is CASSYPPLAPAPGQGVTDTQYF.

The rearrangement uses TRBV19 and TRBJ2-7; 9 nucleotides agree with TRBD2. The J segment lost 9 bases and the V segment lost 3 bases, leaving 18 bases of the junction unmatched. CDR1 and CDR2 (germline): LNHDA, SQIVND (reference sequence). This CDR3 is built from 17 residues. CDR3 in DNA: TGTGCCAGTAGTATTGCCCCTCTAGCGGGATGGGCTACGGGGCAGTACTTC. Residues: CASSIAPLAGWATGQYF.

V is TRBV15 and J is TRBJ2-1; 7 nucleotides align to TRBD1. CDR1 LNHNV and CDR2 YYDKDF come from the germline V gene (reference sequence). CDR3 size: 15 residues. With V trimmed by 4 bases and J by 3 bases, 6 bases remained unmatched. The CDR3 DNA reads as TGTGCCACCAGCACAGGGGGAGAGGGCTACAATGAGCAGTTCTTC. It is translated as CATSTGGEGYNEQFF.

The rearrangement joins TRBV19 to TRBJ1-4, with D perhaps TRBD1 (6 bases). The length of the CDR3 is 15 residues. The V end was cut by 5 bases, the J end by 8 bases, with 18 bases between. CDR1 and CDR2 from the germline V gene are LNHDA and SQIVND (reference sequence). This CDR3 is CASSVLQGGGEKLFF. In DNA form, the CDR3 reads TGTGCCAGTAGTGTATTACAGGGTGGGGGAGAAAAACTGTTTTTT.

On this clone itself: The same CDR3 is also encoded by other DNA sequences in this sample. This rearrangement joins TRBV3-1 (or the pseudogene TRBV3-2) to TRBJ2-5; 14 positions match TRBD2. Germline CDR1 and CDR2: LGHDT and YNNKEL (reference sequence). The CDR3 covers 15 residues. Germline trimming cut 4 bases from V and 5 bases from J; bases unmatched to any gene: 3. In DNA, the CDR3 is TGTGCCAGCAGCCCGGGACTAGCGGGGGTCGAGACCCAGTACTTC. Amino acids: CASSPGLAGVETQYF.

This chain joins TRBV18 and TRBJ1-2, with 8 bases aligning to TRBD1. Trimming removed 4 bases from V and 7 bases from J; junction bases left unmatched: 8. The CDR3 is made up of 14 amino acids. Germline CDR1 and CDR2: KGHSH and LQKENI. The CDR3 protein is CASSRTDRGAGYTF. The CDR3 DNA reads TGTGCCAGCTCACGAACCGACAGGGGAGCTGGCTACACCTTC.

The rearrangement uses TRBV19 and TRBJ2-3, with 8 bases identical to TRBD2. Per the germline V gene, CDR1 is LNHDA and CDR2 is SQIVND (reference sequence). J gave up 0 bases and V 9 bases, and 5 bases lay outside the gene matches. The CDR3 has 14 amino acids. CDR3 sequence: CASRSGGSTDTQYF. DNA for the CDR3: TGTGCCAGCCGGAGCGGGGGAAGCACAGATACGCAGTATTTT.

The chain employs TRBV3-1 (or the pseudogene TRBV3-2) and TRBJ2-7; tentatively, D is TRBD2 (5 bases). The CDR3 consists of 14 residues. The germline V gene encodes CDR1 LGHDT and CDR2 YNNKEL (reference sequence). V lost 3 bases and J lost 2, with 11 bases in between. CDR3 region: CASSHSAVAYEQYF. CDR3 nucleotide sequence: TGTGCCAGCAGCCATAGCGCTGTGGCCTACGAGCAGTACTTC.

The gene calls are TRBV27 and TRBJ1-4; maybe TRBD1 (6 bases). The CDR3 length is 15 residues. Trimming removed 4 bases at V and 4 bases at J, with 13 bases between. Per the germline V gene, CDR1 is MNHEY and CDR2 is SMNVEV (reference sequence). CDR3 region: CASSSQGWGNEKLFF. CDR3 nucleotide sequence: TGTGCCAGCAGTTCCCAGGGGTGGGGTAATGAAAAACTGTTTTTT.

This rearrangement joins TRBV7-9 to TRBJ2-1; D is undetermined. The ends were cut back, 0 bases at V and 15 bases at J, with 15 bases in the middle. Germline CDR1 reads SEHNR; CDR2 reads FQNEAQ (reference sequence). The CDR3 extends over 13 amino acids. This CDR3 is CASSLAGRTDLFF. DNA for the CDR3: TGTGCCAGCAGCTTAGCTGGGCGAACCGACCTGTTCTTC.

V usage is TRBV2 and J usage is TRBJ1-2; 7 bases are shared with TRBD1. CDR3 length: 15 residues. In germline, CDR1 is SNHLY, CDR2 FYNNEI. Trimming took 0 bases from V and 4 from J; bases not matched to a gene: 5. The DNA of the CDR3 is TGTGCCAGCAGTGAAGCTTCGGGACAGCCCTATGGCTACACCTTC. This translates into CASSEASGQPYGYTF.

V and J are TRBV11-2 and TRBJ2-5, with D perhaps TRBD2 (6 bases). V lost 6 bases and J 1 base, leaving 15 bases between the germline ends. The V gene's germline CDR1 is SGHAT and CDR2 FQNNGV. The CDR3 has 15 amino acids. The CDR3 is CASRPTTGGQETQYF. The CDR3 nucleotides are TGTGCCAGCAGACCAACGACCGGGGGCCAAGAGACCCAGTACTTC.

The chain employs TRBV3-1 (or the pseudogene TRBV3-2) and TRBJ2-7; 10 bases match TRBD2. V trimming: 0 bases; J trimming: 5 bases; junction bases outside the gene matches: 10. CDR1 and CDR2 from the germline V gene are LGHDT and YNNKEL (reference sequence). The CDR3 loop spans 17 amino acids. The CDR3 coding sequence is TGTGCCAGCAGCCAAGAGAATCTAGCGGGAGAGTCCCACGAGCAGTACTTC. Protein: CASSQENLAGESHEQYF.

V is TRBV4-1 and J is TRBJ2-7, with a possible D match to TRBD2 (6 bases). The germline gives CDR1 MGHRA, CDR2 YSYEKL. V was trimmed by 5 bases and J by 2 bases, leaving 16 bases between them. The CDR3 is made up of 15 amino acids. The CDR3 region has the DNA TGCGCCAGCAGCTCAAGTTGGGGGGTAGCCTACGAGCAGTACTTC. Translation gives CASSSSWGVAYEQYF.

V and J are TRBV15 and TRBJ1-5, with no clear D. The V and J ends lost 0 bases and 2 bases respectively, with 8 bases between them. The CDR3 is made up of 15 amino acids. The V gene's germline CDR1 is LNHNV and CDR2 YYDKDF (reference sequence). The CDR3 region is CATSRDREGNQPQHF. The CDR3 bases are TGTGCCACCAGCAGAGACCGGGAAGGCAATCAGCCCCAGCATTTT.

The rearrangement links TRBV7-6 to TRBJ2-1; D is possibly TRBD2 (5 bases). Germline V gives CDR1 SGHVS, CDR2 FNYEAQ. The V gene lost 3 bases and the J gene lost 0 bases, with 9 bases spanning the gap. The CDR3 is 15 residues long. CDR3 region: CASSFRGSSYNEQFF. The CDR3 DNA sequence: TGTGCCAGCAGCTTCCGTGGGAGCTCCTACAATGAGCAGTTCTTC.

V is TRBV5-4 and J is TRBJ1-6, with D possibly being TRBD1 (5 bases). The CDR3 is 13 residues long. CDR1 and CDR2 from the germline V gene are SGHNT and YYREEE (reference sequence). Trimming stripped 2 bases from V and 7 bases from J, with 7 bases between. The CDR3 DNA reads TGTGCCAGCAGCTTCAACAGGAATTCACCCCTCCACTTT. This codes for CASSFNRNSPLHF.

This sequence joins TRBV11-2 and TRBJ2-3; TRBD2 aligns across 14 bases. Germline V gene data show CDR1 as SGHAT and CDR2 as FQNNGV. After removal of 5 bases from V and 0 bases from J, the junction contained 4 bases not matched to a gene. The CDR3 is 17 amino acids. The CDR3 region has the DNA TGTGCCAGCAGCCGGGGACTAGCGGGAGAAAGCACAGATACGCAGTATTTT. Protein product: CASSRGLAGESTDTQYF.

Concerning this clone itself: The junction departs from germline at one end; a sequencing error may be responsible. J is TRBJ2-1 and V is TRBV5-4; 15 bases align to TRBD2. The CDR3 is 15 residues long. In germline, CDR1 is SGHNT, CDR2 YYREEE (reference sequence). CDR3 loop: CASSLGLAGGGEQFF. For the CDR3, the DNA is TGTGCCAGCAGTTTGGGACTAGCGGGGGGAGGTGAGCAGTTCTTC.

The rearrangement joins TRBV5-1 to TRBJ2-1, with D tentatively TRBD1 (6 bases). Trimming took off 4 bases at V and 4 bases at J, with 12 bases between the two ends. The CDR3 is made up of 14 amino acids. The V gene's germline CDR1 is SGHRS and CDR2 YFSETQ. The CDR3 coding sequence is TGCGCCAGCAGCCGGGACACTCTGTACAATGAGCAGTTCTTC. It codes for CASSRDTLYNEQFF.

This chain connects TRBV10-3 to TRBJ1-1, with D perhaps TRBD1 (6 bases). The ends were cut back, 8 bases at V and 0 bases at J, with 16 bases in the middle. This CDR3 is 15 amino acids long. Germline V gene sequence: CDR1 ENHRY, CDR2 SYGVKD. For the CDR3, the DNA is TGTGCCATCGCTCCGACAGGCCACATGAACACTGAAGCTTTCTTT. Protein: CAIAPTGHMNTEAFF.

V gene TRBV19 combines with J gene TRBJ1-3; D gene unclear. The V gene lost 7 bases and the J gene lost 0 bases, with 10 bases spanning the gap. This CDR3 has 14 amino acids. Germline values: CDR1 LNHDA, CDR2 SQIVND (reference sequence). The CDR3 is CASMPGLSGNTIYF. The CDR3 DNA reads TGTGCCAGTATGCCAGGACTCTCTGGAAACACCATATATTTT.

The genes are TRBV27 and TRBJ2-4; perhaps TRBD2 as D (5 bases). V lost 5 bases and J 3 bases, leaving 11 bases between the germline ends. The CDR3 has 14 residues. The germline gives CDR1 MNHEY, CDR2 SMNVEV (reference sequence). In nucleotides, the CDR3 is TGTGCCAGCAGTGGCCGGGATGGCAAAAACATTCAGTACTTC. Encoded protein: CASSGRDGKNIQYF.

This chain links TRBV6-5 with TRBJ2-4; D may be TRBD2 (5 bases). The CDR3 totals 13 residues. Trimming shortened V by 6 bases and J by 11 bases, and 17 bases separated the two germline ends. CDR1 and CDR2 from the germline V gene are MNHEY and SVGAGI. The CDR3 sequence: CASRGPGSRVQYF. The CDR3, as DNA: TGTGCCAGCAGGGGCCCGGGGTCCAGAGTTCAGTACTTC.